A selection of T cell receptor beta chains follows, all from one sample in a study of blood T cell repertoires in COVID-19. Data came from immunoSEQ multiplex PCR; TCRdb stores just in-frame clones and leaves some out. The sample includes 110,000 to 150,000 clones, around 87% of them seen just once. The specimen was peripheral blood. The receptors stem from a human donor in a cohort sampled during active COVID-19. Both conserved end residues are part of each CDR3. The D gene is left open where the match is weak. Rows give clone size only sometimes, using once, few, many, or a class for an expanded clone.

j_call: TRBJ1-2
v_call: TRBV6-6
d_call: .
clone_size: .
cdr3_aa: CASGGPRDYGYTF
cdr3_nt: TGTGCCAGCGGAGGCCCACGGGACTATGGCTACACCTTC

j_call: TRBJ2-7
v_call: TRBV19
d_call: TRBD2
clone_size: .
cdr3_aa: CASSKREEGEQYF
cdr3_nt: TGTGCCAGTAGTAAACGGGAGGAAGGCGAGCAGTACTTC

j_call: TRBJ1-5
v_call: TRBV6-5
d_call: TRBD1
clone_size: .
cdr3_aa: CASSSGQVNQPQHF
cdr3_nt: TGTGCCAGCAGTTCTGGACAGGTCAATCAGCCCCAGCATTTT

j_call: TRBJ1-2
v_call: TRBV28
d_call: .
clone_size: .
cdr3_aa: CASSLDLPAGGYTF
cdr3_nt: TGTGCCAGCAGTTTGGATCTGCCAGCGGGTGGCTACACCTTC

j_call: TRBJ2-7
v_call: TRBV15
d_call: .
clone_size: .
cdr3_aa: CATSIPQGYPYEQYF
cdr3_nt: TGTGCCACCAGCATTCCTCAGGGGTATCCCTACGAGCAGTACTTC

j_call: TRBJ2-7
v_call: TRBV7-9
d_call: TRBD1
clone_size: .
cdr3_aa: CASSLYRGNEQYF
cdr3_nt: TGTGCCAGCAGCTTATACAGGGGCAACGAGCAGTACTTC

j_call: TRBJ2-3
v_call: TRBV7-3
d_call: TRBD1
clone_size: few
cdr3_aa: CASSLNGQGTDTQYF
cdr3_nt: TGTGCCAGCAGCTTAAATGGACAGGGTACAGATACGCAGTATTTT

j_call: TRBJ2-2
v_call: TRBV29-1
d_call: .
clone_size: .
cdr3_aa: CSVGTPLGLFF
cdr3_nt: TGCAGCGTTGGGACTCCTCTGGGGCTGTTTTTT

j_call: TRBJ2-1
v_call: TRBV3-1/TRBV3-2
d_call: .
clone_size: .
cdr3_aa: CASSQGHKNNEQFF
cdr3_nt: TGTGCCAGCAGCCAGGGCCACAAAAACAATGAGCAGTTCTTC

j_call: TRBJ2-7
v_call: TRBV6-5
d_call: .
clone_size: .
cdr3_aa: CASSYGQKRYF
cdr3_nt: TGTGCCAGCAGTTACGGTCAGAAACGGTACTTC

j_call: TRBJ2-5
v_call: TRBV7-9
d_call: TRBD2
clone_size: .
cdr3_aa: CASSLLAGGMRETQYF
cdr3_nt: TGTGCCAGCAGCTTACTAGCGGGGGGCATGAGAGAGACCCAGTACTTC

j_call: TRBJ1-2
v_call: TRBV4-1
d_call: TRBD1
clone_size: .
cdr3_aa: CASSQTGSYGYTF
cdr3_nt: TGCGCCAGCAGCCAGACAGGGAGCTATGGCTACACCTTC

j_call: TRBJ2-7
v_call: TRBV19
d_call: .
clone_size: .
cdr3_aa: CASRFRGTGPYEQYF
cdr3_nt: TGTGCCAGTAGGTTCCGGGGGACCGGACCCTACGAGCAGTACTTC

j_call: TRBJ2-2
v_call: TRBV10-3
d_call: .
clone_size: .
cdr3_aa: CAISDRGRSTGELFF
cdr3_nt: TGTGCCATCAGTGACCGGGGGAGGAGCACCGGGGAGCTGTTTTTT

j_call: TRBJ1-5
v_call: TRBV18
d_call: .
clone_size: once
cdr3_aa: CASSPGQNQPQHF
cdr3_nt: TGTGCCAGCTCACCAGGACAGAATCAGCCCCAGCATTTT

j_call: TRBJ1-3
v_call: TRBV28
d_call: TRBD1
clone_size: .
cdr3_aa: CASSLSRDRGVGNTIYF
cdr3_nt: TGTGCCAGCAGTTTGTCCCGGGACAGGGGCGTTGGAAACACCATATATTTT

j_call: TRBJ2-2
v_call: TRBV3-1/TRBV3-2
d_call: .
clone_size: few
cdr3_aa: CASSPRGYTGELFF
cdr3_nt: TGTGCCAGCAGCCCCCGGGGATACACCGGGGAGCTGTTTTTT

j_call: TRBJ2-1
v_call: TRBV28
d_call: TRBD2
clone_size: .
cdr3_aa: CASSGTGTSGRVVYNEQFF
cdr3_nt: TGTGCCAGCAGTGGCACCGGGACTAGCGGGAGGGTAGTGTACAATGAGCAGTTCTTC

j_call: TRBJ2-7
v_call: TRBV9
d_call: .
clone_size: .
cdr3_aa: CASSLGQTLTYEQYF
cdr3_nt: TGTGCCAGCAGCTTGGGGCAGACACTTACCTACGAGCAGTACTTC

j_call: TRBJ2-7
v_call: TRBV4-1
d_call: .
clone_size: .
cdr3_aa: CASSQEQATYEQYF
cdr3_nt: TGCGCCAGCAGCCAAGAGCAAGCCACCTACGAGCAGTACTTC

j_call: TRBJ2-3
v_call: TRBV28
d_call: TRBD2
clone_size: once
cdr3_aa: CASSFLSGNTQYF
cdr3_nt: TGTGCCAGCAGTTTCCTGAGCGGGAATACGCAGTATTTT

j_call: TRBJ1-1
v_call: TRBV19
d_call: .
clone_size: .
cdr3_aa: CASMRQSNTEAFF
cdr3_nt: TGTGCCAGTATGCGGCAGTCGAACACTGAAGCTTTCTTT

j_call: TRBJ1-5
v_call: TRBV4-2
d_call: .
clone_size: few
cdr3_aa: CASSPRATGSYQPQHF
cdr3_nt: TGTGCCAGCAGCCCGCGAGCCACAGGGTCTTATCAGCCCCAGCATTTT

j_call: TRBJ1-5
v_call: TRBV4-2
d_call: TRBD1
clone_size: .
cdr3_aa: CASSQDSGRGQQPQHF
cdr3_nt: TGTGCCAGCAGCCAAGATTCAGGCAGGGGGCAACAGCCCCAGCATTTT

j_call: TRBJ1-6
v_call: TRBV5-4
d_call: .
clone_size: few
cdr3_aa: CASRAGGAGSYNSPLHF
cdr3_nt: TGTGCCAGCAGGGCGGGAGGGGCCGGCTCCTATAATTCACCCCTCCACTTT

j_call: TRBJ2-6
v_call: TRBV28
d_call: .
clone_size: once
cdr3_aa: CASSPGGSGANVLTF
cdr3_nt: TGTGCCAGCAGCCCCGGGGGTTCTGGGGCCAACGTCCTGACTTTC

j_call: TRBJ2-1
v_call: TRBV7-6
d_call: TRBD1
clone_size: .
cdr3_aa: CASSIQGALNEQFF
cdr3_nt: TGTGCCAGCAGTATACAGGGGGCTTTGAATGAGCAGTTCTTC

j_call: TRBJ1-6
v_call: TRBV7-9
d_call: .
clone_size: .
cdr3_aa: CASSFSAGHSYNSPLHF
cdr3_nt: TGTGCCAGCAGCTTTAGTGCAGGCCACTCCTATAATTCACCCCTCCACTTT

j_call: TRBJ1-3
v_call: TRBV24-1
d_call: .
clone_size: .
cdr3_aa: CATSDLVGGAGNTIYF
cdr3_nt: TGTGCCACCAGTGATTTAGTCGGCGGGGCTGGAAACACCATATATTTT

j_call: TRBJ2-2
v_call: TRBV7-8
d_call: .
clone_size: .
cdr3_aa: CASSEQGNTGELFF
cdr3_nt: TGTGCCAGCAGCGAGCAGGGAAACACCGGGGAGCTGTTTTTT

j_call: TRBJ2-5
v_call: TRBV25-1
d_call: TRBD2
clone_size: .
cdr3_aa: CASSEGRTSGQQETQYF
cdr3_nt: TGTGCCAGCAGTGAGGGTAGGACTAGCGGTCAACAAGAGACCCAGTACTTC

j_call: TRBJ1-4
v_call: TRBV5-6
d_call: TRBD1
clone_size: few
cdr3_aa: CASSQYDRGNEKLFF
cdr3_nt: TGTGCCAGCAGCCAATACGACAGGGGTAATGAAAAACTGTTTTTT

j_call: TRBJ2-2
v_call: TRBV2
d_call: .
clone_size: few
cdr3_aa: CASAVSPNTGELFF
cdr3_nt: TGTGCCAGCGCAGTTAGCCCGAACACCGGGGAGCTGTTTTTT

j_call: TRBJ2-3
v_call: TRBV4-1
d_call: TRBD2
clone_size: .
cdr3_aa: CASSQEVAGGPSTDTQYF
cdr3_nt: TGCGCCAGCAGCCAAGAAGTAGCGGGAGGGCCGAGCACAGATACGCAGTATTTT

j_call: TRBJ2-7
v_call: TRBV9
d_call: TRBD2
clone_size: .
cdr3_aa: CASSVGPGTSTYEQYF
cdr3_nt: TGTGCCAGCAGCGTAGGGCCCGGGACTAGTACCTACGAGCAGTACTTC

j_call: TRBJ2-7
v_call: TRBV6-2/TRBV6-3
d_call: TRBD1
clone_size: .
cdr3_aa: CASSYPPLDRLAEQYF
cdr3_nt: TGTGCCAGCAGTTACCCCCCCCTGGACAGGCTAGCCGAGCAGTACTTC

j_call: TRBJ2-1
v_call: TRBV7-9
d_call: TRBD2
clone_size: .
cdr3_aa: CASSSSGSPYNEQFF
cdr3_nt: TGTGCCAGCAGCTCTAGCGGGAGCCCCTACAATGAGCAGTTCTTC

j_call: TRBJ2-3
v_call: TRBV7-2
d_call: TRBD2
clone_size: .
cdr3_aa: CASSIRLALRLDTQYF
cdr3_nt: TGTGCCAGCAGCATCCGACTAGCGTTAAGGCTAGATACGCAGTATTTT

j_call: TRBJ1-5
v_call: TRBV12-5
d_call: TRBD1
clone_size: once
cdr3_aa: CASGLVVTGGRNQPQHF
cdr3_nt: TGTGCTAGTGGTTTGGTAGTGACAGGGGGACGCAATCAGCCCCAGCATTTT

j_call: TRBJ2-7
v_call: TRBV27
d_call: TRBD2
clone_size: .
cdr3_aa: CASSPRAGGGYEQYF
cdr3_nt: TGTGCCAGCAGTCCCAGAGCGGGAGGAGGTTACGAGCAGTACTTC

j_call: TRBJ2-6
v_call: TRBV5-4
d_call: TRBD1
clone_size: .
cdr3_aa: CASSLPDRGQAGANVLTF
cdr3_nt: TGTGCCAGCAGCTTACCCGACAGGGGGCAGGCTGGGGCCAACGTCCTGACTTTC

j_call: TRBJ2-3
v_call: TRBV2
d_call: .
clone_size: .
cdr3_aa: CASSGRSRKPDTQYF
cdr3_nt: TGTGCCAGCAGTGGACGGAGTAGAAAACCAGATACGCAGTATTTT

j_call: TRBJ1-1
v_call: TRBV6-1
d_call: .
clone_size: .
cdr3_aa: CASSEGVSLAVNTEAFF
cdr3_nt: TGTGCCAGCAGTGAAGGTGTGAGTCTTGCCGTCAACACTGAAGCTTTCTTT

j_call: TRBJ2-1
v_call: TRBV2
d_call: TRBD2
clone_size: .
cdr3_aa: CASSEGASGRGNEQFF
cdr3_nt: TGTGCCAGCAGTGAAGGGGCTAGCGGACGTGGCAATGAGCAGTTCTTC

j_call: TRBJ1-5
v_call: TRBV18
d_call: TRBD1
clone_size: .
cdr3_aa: CASSHRRTGEGQPQHF
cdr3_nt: TGTGCCAGCTCACACCGAAGGACAGGGGAGGGTCAGCCCCAGCATTTT

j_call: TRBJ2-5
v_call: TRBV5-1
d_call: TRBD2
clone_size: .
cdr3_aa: CASSGRAGNPETQYF
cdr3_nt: TGCGCCAGCAGCGGGAGGGCTGGGAACCCGGAGACCCAGTACTTC

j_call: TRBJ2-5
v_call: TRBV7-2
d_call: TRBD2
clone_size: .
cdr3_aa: CASSLGPRSGGRETQYF
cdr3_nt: TGTGCCAGCAGCTTAGGACCCCGGAGCGGGGGGCGAGAGACCCAGTACTTC

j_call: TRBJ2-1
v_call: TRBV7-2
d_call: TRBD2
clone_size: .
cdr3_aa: CASSLGGTSAYNEQFF
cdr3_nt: TGTGCCAGCAGCTTAGGTGGGACTAGCGCCTACAATGAGCAGTTCTTC

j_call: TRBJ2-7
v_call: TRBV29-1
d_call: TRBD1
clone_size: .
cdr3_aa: CSVVGTAGTRQYF
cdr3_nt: TGCAGCGTTGTGGGGACAGCCGGTACAAGGCAGTACTTC